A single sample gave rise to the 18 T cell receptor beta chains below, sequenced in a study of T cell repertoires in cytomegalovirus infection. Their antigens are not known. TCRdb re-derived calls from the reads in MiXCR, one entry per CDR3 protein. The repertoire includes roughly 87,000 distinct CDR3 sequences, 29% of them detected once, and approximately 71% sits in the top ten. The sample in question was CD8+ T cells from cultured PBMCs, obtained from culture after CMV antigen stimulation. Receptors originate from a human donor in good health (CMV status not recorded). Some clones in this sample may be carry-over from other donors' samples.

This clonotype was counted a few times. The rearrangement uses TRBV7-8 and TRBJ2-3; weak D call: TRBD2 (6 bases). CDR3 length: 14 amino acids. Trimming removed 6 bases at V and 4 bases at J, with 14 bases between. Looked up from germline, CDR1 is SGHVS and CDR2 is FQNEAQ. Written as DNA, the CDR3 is TGTGCCAGCAGTCATGAGTGGGGGGCAGATACGCAGTATTTT. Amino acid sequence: CASSHEWGADTQYF.

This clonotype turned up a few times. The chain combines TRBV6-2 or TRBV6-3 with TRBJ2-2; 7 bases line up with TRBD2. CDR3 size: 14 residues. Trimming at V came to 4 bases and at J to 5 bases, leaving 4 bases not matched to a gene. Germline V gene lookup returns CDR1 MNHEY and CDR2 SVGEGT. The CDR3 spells CASSSLAVTGELFF. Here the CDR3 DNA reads TGTGCCAGCAGTTCCCTAGCGGTTACCGGGGAGCTGTTTTTT.

This CDR3 is CASSQEMRIYTDTQYF. The CDR3 nucleotides are TGCGCCAGCAGCCAAGAGATGCGGATTTACACAGATACGCAGTATTTT. The chain couples TRBV4-1 to TRBJ2-3; unclear D gene. The ends were cut back, 0 bases at V and 2 bases at J, with 12 bases in the middle. The CDR3 is made up of 16 amino acids. Germline CDR1 and CDR2: MGHRA and YSYEKL.

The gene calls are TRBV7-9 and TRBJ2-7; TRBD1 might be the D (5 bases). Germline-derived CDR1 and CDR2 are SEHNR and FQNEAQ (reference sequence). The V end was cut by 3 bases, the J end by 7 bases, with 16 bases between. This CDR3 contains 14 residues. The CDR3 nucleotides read TGTGCCAGCAGCTTGGGGCACTCCCTTGGGGAGCAGTACTTC. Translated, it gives CASSLGHSLGEQYF.

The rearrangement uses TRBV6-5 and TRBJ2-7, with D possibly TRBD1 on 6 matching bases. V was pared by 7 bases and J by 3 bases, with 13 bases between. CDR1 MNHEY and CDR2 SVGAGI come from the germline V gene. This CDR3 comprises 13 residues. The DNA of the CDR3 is TGTGCCAGCACAACGACAGGTGTCTACGAGCAGTACTTC. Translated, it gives CASTTTGVYEQYF.

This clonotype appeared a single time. CDR3 nucleotide sequence: TGTGCCAGCAGCTTAGGCCCGGACAGCAATGAAAAACTGTTTTTT. Protein product: CASSLGPDSNEKLFF. The rearrangement joins TRBV7-9 to TRBJ1-4, with D maybe TRBD1 (6 bases). Trimming stripped 1 base from V and 5 bases from J, with 11 bases between. This CDR3 has 15 residues. Germline-derived CDR1 and CDR2 are SEHNR and FQNEAQ (reference sequence).

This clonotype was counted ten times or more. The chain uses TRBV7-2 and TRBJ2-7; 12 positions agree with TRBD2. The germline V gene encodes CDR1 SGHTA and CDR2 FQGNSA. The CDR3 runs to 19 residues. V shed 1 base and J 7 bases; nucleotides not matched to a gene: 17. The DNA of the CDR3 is TGTGCCAGCAGCTTAGGCTCTCGGGCTAGCGGGGGGGAGGCTGTTGAGCAGTACTTC. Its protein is CASSLGSRASGGEAVEQYF.

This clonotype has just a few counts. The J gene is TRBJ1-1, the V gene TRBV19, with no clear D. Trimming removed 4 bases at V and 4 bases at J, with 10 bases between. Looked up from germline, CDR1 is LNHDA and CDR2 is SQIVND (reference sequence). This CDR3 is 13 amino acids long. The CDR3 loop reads CASSTGLGTEAFF. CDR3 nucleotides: TGTGCCAGTAGTACCGGGCTGGGCACTGAAGCTTTCTTT.

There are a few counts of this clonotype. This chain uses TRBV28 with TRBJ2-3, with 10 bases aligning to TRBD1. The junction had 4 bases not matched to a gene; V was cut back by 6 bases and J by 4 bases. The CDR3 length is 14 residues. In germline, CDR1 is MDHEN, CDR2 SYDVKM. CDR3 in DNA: TGTGCCAGCAGCCGGGACAGGGGACCAGATACGCAGTATTTT. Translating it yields CASSRDRGPDTQYF. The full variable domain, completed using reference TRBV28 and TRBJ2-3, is DVKVTQSSRYLVKRTGEKVFLECVQDMDHENMFWYRQDPGLGLRLIYFSYDVKMKEKGDIPEGYSVSREKKERFSLILESASTNQTSMYLCASSRDRGPDTQYFGPGTRLTVL.

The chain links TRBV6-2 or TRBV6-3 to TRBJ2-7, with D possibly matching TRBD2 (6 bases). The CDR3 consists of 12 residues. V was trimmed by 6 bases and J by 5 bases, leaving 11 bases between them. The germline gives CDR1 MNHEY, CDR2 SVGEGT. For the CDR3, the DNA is TGTGCCAGCAGCGACGGACTAAACGAGCAGTACTTC. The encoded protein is CASSDGLNEQYF.

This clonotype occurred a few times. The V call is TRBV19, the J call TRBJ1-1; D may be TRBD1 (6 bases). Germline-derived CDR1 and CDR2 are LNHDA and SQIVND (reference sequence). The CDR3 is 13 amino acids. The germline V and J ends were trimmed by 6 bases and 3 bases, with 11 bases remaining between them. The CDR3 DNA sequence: TGTGCCAGTAGATTGGACAGATACACTGAAGCTTTCTTT. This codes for CASRLDRYTEAFF.

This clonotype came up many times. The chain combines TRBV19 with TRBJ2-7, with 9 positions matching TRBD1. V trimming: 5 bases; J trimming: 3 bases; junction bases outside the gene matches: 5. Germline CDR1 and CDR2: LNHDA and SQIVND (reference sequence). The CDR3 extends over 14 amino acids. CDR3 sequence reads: CASSGRDRDYEQYF. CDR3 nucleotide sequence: TGTGCCAGTAGTGGTCGGGACAGGGACTACGAGCAGTACTTC.

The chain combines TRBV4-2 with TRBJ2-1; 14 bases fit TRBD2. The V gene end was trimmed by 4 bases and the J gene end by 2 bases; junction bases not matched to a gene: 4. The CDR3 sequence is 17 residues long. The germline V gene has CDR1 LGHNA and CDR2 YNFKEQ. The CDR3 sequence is CASSPGLAGAAYNEQFF. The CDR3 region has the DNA TGTGCCAGCAGCCCGGGACTAGCGGGGGCCGCCTACAATGAGCAGTTCTTC.

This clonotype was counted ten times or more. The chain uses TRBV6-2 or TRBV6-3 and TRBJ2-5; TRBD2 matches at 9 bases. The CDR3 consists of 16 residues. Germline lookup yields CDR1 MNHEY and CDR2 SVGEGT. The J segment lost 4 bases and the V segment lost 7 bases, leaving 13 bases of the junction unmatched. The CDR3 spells CASTMGLAGAAETQYF. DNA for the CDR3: TGTGCCAGCACCATGGGACTAGCAGGGGCGGCAGAGACCCAGTACTTC.

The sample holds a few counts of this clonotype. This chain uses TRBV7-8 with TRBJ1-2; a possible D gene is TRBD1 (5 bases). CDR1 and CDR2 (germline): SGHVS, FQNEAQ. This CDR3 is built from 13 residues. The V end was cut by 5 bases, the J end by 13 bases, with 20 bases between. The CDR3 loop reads CASSPLDRIVITF. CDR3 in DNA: TGTGCCAGCAGCCCGCTAGACAGAATAGTAATCACCTTC.

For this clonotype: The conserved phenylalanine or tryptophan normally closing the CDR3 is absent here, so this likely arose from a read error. CDR3 bases: TGCGCCAGCAGCCTCCGGGACAGGGGCTACGAGCAGTACTCC. This sequence encodes CASSLRDRGYEQYS. The chain employs TRBV4-3 and TRBJ2-7, with 10 bases lining up with TRBD1. With 4 bases clipped from V and 3 bases from J, the junction kept 3 bases outside the gene matches. Germline V gene lookup returns CDR1 LGHNA and CDR2 YSLEER. This CDR3 has 14 residues.

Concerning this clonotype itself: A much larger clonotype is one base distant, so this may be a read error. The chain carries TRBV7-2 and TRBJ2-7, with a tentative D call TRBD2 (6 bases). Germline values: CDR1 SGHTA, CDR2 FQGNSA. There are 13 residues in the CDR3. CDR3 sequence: CASSFGDSCEQYF. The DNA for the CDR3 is TGTGCCAGCAGCTTCGGGGACTCCTGCGAGCAGTACTTC.

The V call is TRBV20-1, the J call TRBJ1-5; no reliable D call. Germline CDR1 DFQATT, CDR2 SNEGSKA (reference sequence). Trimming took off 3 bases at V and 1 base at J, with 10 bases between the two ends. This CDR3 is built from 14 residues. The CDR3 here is CSASGELSNQPQHF. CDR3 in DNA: TGCAGTGCTAGTGGGGAGCTAAGCAATCAGCCCCAGCATTTT.